This is a list of T cell receptor beta chains from one sample in a study of identical twins. TCRdb itself ran the 5' RACE reads through MiXCR, one entry per CDR3 protein. The table includes about 520,000 distinct CDR3 sequences, 22% detected once. This sample was shared with a second study, whose subject was T cells expressing NK-cell markers.

The sample comprised CD4+ T cells sorted from blood. These receptors came from a woman aged 18-29 years in good health. The CDR3 runs from the conserved cysteine through the conserved F or W. Fields, in order: clone size, V gene, D gene, J gene, CDR3 DNA, CDR3 protein. D genes are given only for firm matches. Clone size is given for some rows only: seen once, a few or many times, or a class if the clone is expanded.

>-|TRBV25-1|TRBD1|TRBJ2-5
TGTGCCAGCAGCAGTTGGGGACAGGGAGAGACCCAGTACTTC
CASSSWGQGETQYF
>few|TRBV12-3/TRBV12-4|-|TRBJ1-1
TGTGCCAGCAGTTTCCGTTTAGACAAGGAAGCTTTCTTT
CASSFRLDKEAFF
>once|TRBV20-1|-|TRBJ2-2
TGCAGTGCTAGAGAACAGGGAATCGGGGAGCTGTTTTTT
CSAREQGIGELFF
>-|TRBV7-2|-|TRBJ2-7
TGTGCCAGCAGCTTAGTGGAGGGGGCGAGCTACTCCTACGAGCAGTACTTC
CASSLVEGASYSYEQYF
>few|TRBV4-3|-|TRBJ2-6
TGCGCCAGCAGCCAAGCAGGTGTCTCTGGGGCCAACGTCCTGACTTTC
CASSQAGVSGANVLTF
>-|TRBV25-1|-|TRBJ2-1
TGTGCCAGCAGTGAAGCACTACCCAACCGATATTACAATGAGCAGTTCTTC
CASSEALPNRYYNEQFF
>few|TRBV20-1|-|TRBJ2-5
TGCAGTGCTAGGACATTTGAGACCCAGTACTTC
CSARTFETQYF
>few|TRBV7-2|-|TRBJ2-1
TGTGCCAGCAGCTTAGAGCTAGCCGACAATGAGCAGTTCTTC
CASSLELADNEQFF
>-|TRBV2|TRBD2|TRBJ2-1
TGTGCCAGCAGGGCCCTAGCGGGAGTGATCTACAATGAGCAGTTCTTC
CASRALAGVIYNEQFF
>few|TRBV30|-|TRBJ2-3
TGTGCCTGGAGCGCGGGCATCACAGATACGCAGTATTTT
CAWSAGITDTQYF
>-|TRBV6-5|-|TRBJ2-6
TGTGCCAGCAGCTCACCGAACAGTTACTCTGGGGCCAACGTCCTGACTTTC
CASSSPNSYSGANVLTF
>-|TRBV6-5|-|TRBJ1-4
TGTGCCAGCAGTTCCGGCCTAAAACTGTTTTTT
CASSSGLKLFF
>few|TRBV20-1|TRBD2|TRBJ2-1
TGCAGTGCCAGGGAGTGGTATCAGGCGGGAGGGGAGGCGGGTCAAAGGGGGCAGTTCTTC
CSAREWYQAGGEAGQRGQFF
>-|TRBV10-3|TRBD1|TRBJ2-4
TGTGCCATCAGTCCCGGGACAGGGGGGGGAAACATTCAGTACTTC
CAISPGTGGGNIQYF
>-|TRBV5-5|TRBD2|TRBJ2-1
TGTGCCAGCAGCGGGAGCGGGGGGCACAATGAGCAGTTCTTC
CASSGSGGHNEQFF
>-|TRBV20-1|TRBD2|TRBJ2-1
TGCAGTGCTAGGGATCCAAAGACTAGCGGTTCCTACAATGAGCAGTTCTTC
CSARDPKTSGSYNEQFF
>few|TRBV2|-|TRBJ2-5
TGTGCCAGCAGTGAAGCGACGGAGACCCAGTACTTC
CASSEATETQYF
>few|TRBV12-3/TRBV12-4|TRBD1|TRBJ1-3
TGTGCCAGCAGTTTAACAGGGGTGAATGGAAACACCATATATTTT
CASSLTGVNGNTIYF
>-|TRBV7-8|-|TRBJ2-1
TGTGCCAGCAGCGCCCCTGGTGGGAGTAATGAGCAGTTCTTC
CASSAPGGSNEQFF
>-|TRBV5-4|TRBD1|TRBJ2-5
TGTGCCAGCAGCCCCGACAGGGCCCAAGAGACCCAGTACTTC
CASSPDRAQETQYF
>-|TRBV20-1|-|TRBJ2-2
TGCAGTGCTAGAGTGACAGGGAACACCGGGGAGCTGTTTTTT
CSARVTGNTGELFF
>few|TRBV6-1|TRBD1|TRBJ2-2
TGTGCCAGCACGGGGGGGGACAGGGGGCTTCGGGAGCTGTTTTTT
CASTGGDRGLRELFF
>-|TRBV20-1|-|TRBJ2-2
TGCAGTGCTAGGCTTGCCCAAGGGGCGAGCACCGGGGAGCTGTTTTTT
CSARLAQGASTGELFF
>many|TRBV4-3|-|TRBJ2-3
TGCGCCAGCAGCCAAGATTGGGGCACAGATACGCAGTATTTT
CASSQDWGTDTQYF